Reported below is one T cell receptor beta chain. Original analysis: Amplification from reference gene primers served as the basis for estimated nucleated cell counts. Clones were read by immunoSEQ multiplex PCR, and TCRdb kept only the in-frame ones, dropping some. V and J calls and clone size are those listed in that table; D and trimming were worked out from the DNA. There are a few hundred thousand clones in the sample; around nine tenths occur only once, and roughly 0.8% lies in the top ten. The length of the CDR3 is 14 residues. Between the trimmed V and J ends, which lost 4 bases and 2 bases, there was a span of 11 bases. From germline, CDR1 is MNHNY and CDR2 SVGAGI (reference sequence). The entry originates in a study of blood T cell repertoires in COVID-19. Study-wide context: Both acute and convalescent COVID-19 samples were obtained from the United States, Italy and Spain. The analysed material was cDNA or gDNA that came from T cells, B-cell-depleted T cells, or PBMCs.

Material: peripheral blood. The chain is built from TRBV6-6 and TRBJ2-5; a weak D match, TRBD2 (6 bases). The sequence derives from a man in his thirties or forties with acute or convalescent COVID-19. CDR3: CASSSSSVQETQYF. In DNA form, the CDR3 reads TGTGCCAGCAGTTCGTCTAGCGTACAAGAGACCCAGTACTTC.